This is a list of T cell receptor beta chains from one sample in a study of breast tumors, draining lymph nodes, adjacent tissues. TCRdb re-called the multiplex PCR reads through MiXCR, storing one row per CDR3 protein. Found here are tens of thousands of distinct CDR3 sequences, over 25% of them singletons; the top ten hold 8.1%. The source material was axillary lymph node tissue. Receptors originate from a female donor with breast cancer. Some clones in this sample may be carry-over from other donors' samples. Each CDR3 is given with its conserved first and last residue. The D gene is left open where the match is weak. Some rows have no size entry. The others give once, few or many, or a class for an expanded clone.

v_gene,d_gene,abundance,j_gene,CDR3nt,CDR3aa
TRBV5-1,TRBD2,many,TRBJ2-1,TGCGCCAGCAGCTTGGTGGCCCGGACTAGCGGCAATGAGCAGTTCTTC,CASSLVARTSGNEQFF
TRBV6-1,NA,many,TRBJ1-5,TGTGCCAGCCTCCCGGAAAGGTATAGCAATCAGCCCCAGCATTTT,CASLPERYSNQPQHF
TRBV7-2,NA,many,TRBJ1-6,TGTGCCAGCAGCGCCCAGGGGTGGAATTCACCCCTCCACTTT,CASSAQGWNSPLHF
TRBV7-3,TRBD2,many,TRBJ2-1,TGTGCCAGCAGCTTAAAGGGACTAGCGGGAGAAGAGCAGTTCTTC,CASSLKGLAGEEQFF
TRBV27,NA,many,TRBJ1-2,TGTGCCAGCAGCCCTGCAAGGTTCTATGGCTACACCTTC,CASSPARFYGYTF
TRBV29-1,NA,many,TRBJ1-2,TGCAGCGTTGAGAGTTTGTCGGACTCTGGCTACACCTTC,CSVESLSDSGYTF
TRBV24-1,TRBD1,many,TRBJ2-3,TGTGCCACCAGTGAAGGACAGGGTGGAGATACGCAGTATTTT,CATSEGQGGDTQYF
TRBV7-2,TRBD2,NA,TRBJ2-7,TGTGCCAGCAGCCAAACTAGCGGGAGGCTCAACGAGCAGTACTTC,CASSQTSGRLNEQYF
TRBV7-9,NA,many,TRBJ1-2,TGTGCCAGCAGTTTTACTTATGGCTACACCTTC,CASSFTYGYTF
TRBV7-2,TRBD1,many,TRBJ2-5,TGTGCCAGCAGCTCGGGGACAGGGGGAGAGACCCAGTACTTC,CASSSGTGGETQYF
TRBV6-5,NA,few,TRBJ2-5,TGTGCCAGCAGTTACTCGATGGGGCTAGCGGGACAGGTCGGAGAGACCCAGTACTTC,CASSYSMGLAGQVGETQYF
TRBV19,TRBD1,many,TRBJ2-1,TGTGCCACCCTAGGGGACAGGGGACTGGATGAGCAGTTCTTC,CATLGDRGLDEQFF
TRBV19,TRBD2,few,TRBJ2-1,TGTGCCAGTAGTATCTGGCGGGAGAAAAATGAGCAGTTCTTC,CASSIWREKNEQFF
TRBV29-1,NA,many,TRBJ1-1,TGCAGCGTTAGCCCCAGGTTGCGGACTGAAGCTTTCTTT,CSVSPRLRTEAFF
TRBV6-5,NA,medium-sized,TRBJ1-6,TGTGCCAGCAGCTCCTCTCCCGCGTCACCCCTCCACTTT,CASSSSPASPLHF
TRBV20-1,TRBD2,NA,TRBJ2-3,TGCAGTGCTAGGTTCCCTCGCGGGACTAGCGGGAAGGCTAGCACAGATACGCAGTATTTT,CSARFPRGTSGKASTDTQYF
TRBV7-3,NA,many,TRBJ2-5,TGTGCCAGCAGCCAAGACTCCCCAAGAAAGTACCAAGAGACCCAGTACTTC,CASSQDSPRKYQETQYF
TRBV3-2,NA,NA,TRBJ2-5,TGTGCCAGCGGCCAAGATGGGCAATGGGGCCAGTACTTC,CASGQDGQWGQYF
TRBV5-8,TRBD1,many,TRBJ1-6,TGTGCCAGCAGCGCCGGGACAGGGACAAACTCCTATAATTCACCCCTCCACTTT,CASSAGTGTNSYNSPLHF
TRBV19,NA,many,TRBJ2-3,TGTGCCAGTAGTTGGCGTCCGAACACAGATACGCAGTATTTT,CASSWRPNTDTQYF
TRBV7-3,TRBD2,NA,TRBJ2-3,TGTGCCAGCAGCAGCGGACTAGCGGGCCACACAGATACGCAGTATTTT,CASSSGLAGHTDTQYF
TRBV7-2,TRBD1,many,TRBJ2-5,TGTGCCAGCAGCCTCACAATAGGGACAGGGAGGGAGACCCAGTACTTC,CASSLTIGTGRETQYF
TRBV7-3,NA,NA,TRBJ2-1,TGTGCCAGCTGCATGTCGGGCCCGCCCCTGTTCTTC,CASCMSGPPLFF
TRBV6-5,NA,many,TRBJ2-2,TGTGCCAGCACCCGGGCAGAGACCGGGGAGCTGTTTTTT,CASTRAETGELFF
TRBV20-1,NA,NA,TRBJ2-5,TGCAGTGCAGCGGGTGGGGTAGAGGCCCAGTACTTC,CSAAGGVEAQYF
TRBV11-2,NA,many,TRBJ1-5,TGTGCCAGTCTCTACTCAGGGGTCCCGGGACCCCAGCATTTT,CASLYSGVPGPQHF
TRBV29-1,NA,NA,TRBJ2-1,TGCAGCGTTGAGTTATGGGAGAGTGAGCAGCTCTTC,CSVELWESEQLF
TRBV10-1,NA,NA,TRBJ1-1,TGCGCCAGCAGTGCAATCATGAACACTGAAGCTTTCTTT,CASSAIMNTEAFF
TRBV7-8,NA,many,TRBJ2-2,TGTGCCAGTGCCTTCACGGTCGCGAACACCGGGGAGCTGTTTTTT,CASAFTVANTGELFF
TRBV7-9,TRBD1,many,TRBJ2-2,TGTGCCAGCAGCCCGGTTTTTGGACAGGAGAACACCGGGGAGCTGTTTTTT,CASSPVFGQENTGELFF
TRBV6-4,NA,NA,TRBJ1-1,TGTGCCAGCAGTCACCGCCGTGGTGCTGAAGCTTTCTTT,CASSHRRGAEAFF
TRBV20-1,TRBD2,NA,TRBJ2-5,TGCAGTGCTAGGGGGATAGCGGGAGGTGCGGAGGCCCAGTACTTC,CSARGIAGGAEAQYF
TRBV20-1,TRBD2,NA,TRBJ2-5,TGCAGTGCGGTGGGTAGTAGCGGGACCCCCCACCAAGAGACCCAGTACTTC,CSAVGSSGTPHQETQYF
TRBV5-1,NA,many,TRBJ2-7,TGCGCCAGCAGCTCACAGGAGAACTACGAGCAGTACTTC,CASSSQENYEQYF
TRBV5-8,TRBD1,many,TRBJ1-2,TGTGCCAGCAGCGACCGGGACAGGGGGCGAGGTAGCTATGGCTACACCTTC,CASSDRDRGRGSYGYTF